This TCR beta chain was identified during a study of shared clonotypes between healthy human individuals. To note about this clone: The antigen remains unidentified.

A CD45RA-negative memory subset and a CD45RA+ naive subset were separated from the CD4+ cells. Findings and caveats of the study: Generation probabilities were higher for clonotypes shared across all four sorted-subset donors than for unshared ones.

With 0 bases removed from V and 1 base from J, the gap between germline ends came to 9 bases. This CDR3 comprises 14 residues. Germline V gene lookup returns CDR1 GTSNPN and CDR2 SVGIG (reference sequence). Data came from immunoSEQ multiplex PCR; TCRdb stores just in-frame clones and leaves some out. The sample gives more than 1 million clones, 78% of which show up once; under 0.65% is in the top ten. The source of this sequence is a man between 18 and 35 years old in good health. Some clones in this sample may be carry-over from other donors' samples. Sequenced material: memory CD4+ T cells from PBMCs. Subset noted: CD45RA-negative fraction. The chain uses TRBV30 and TRBJ2-5; D may be TRBD1 (6 bases). In DNA form, the CDR3 reads TGTGCCTGGAGTGTAGGGGGACCCCAAGAGACCCAGTACTTC. It codes for CAWSVGGPQETQYF.